This T cell receptor beta chain was recovered during a study of regulatory T cells in long-lasting Graves disease. Study findings and constraints: Favored gene segments in persistent disease were TRBV28, TRBJ1-2 and TRBJ2-5.

This CDR3 is built from 15 residues. Trimming removed 4 bases at V and 0 bases at J, with 13 bases between. The germline V gene has CDR1 LGHDT and CDR2 YNNKEL (reference sequence). The time point is: newly diagnosed GD, antithyroid drugs for less than 3 months. Construction of the TCR library relied on RNA isolated from PBMCs. A remark on this clonotype: Its antigen is currently unknown.

Through Arm-PCR of CDR3 regions and iRepertoire HTBI primers, TCR beta libraries were built. In the original analysis: Sample data revealed under 75 TRBV and some 14 TRBJ segments. TCRdb redid the calling of the multiplex PCR reads with MiXCR, one entry per CDR3 protein. These V and J calls are TCRdb output, not the study's own analysis. The sample holds approximately 460,000 distinct CDR3 sequences, approximately 16% seen once. The same sample was also used in a study of T cells in Graves' hyperthyroidism and ophthalmopathy. This second study says: Most thyroid clonotypes that were expanded above 0.001 also turned up in blood.

This clonotype was sampled from a woman between 25 and 40 years old with Graves disease. V is TRBV3-1 and J is TRBJ2-7; tentative D call: TRBD1 (6 bases). The sequenced sample was peripheral blood mononuclear cells (PBMCs), obtained at new diagnosis, from a patient treated with antithyroid drugs. The CDR3: CASSPGHINSYEQYF. The CDR3, as DNA: TGTGCCAGCAGCCCGGGACACATTAACTCCTACGAGCAGTACTTC.